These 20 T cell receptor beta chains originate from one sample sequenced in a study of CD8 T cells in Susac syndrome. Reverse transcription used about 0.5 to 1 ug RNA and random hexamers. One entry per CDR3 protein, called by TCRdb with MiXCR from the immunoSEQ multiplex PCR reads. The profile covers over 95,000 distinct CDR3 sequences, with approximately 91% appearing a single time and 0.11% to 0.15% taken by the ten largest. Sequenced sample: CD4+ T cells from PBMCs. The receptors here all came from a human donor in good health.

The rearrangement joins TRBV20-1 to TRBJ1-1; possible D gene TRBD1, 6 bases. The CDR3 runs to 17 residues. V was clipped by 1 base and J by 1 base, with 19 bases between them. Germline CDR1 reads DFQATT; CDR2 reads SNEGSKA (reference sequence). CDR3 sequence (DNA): TGCAGTGCTAGAGCTGGGACACCCGGTAGGGCGAACACTGAAGCTTTCTTT. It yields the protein CSARAGTPGRANTEAFF.

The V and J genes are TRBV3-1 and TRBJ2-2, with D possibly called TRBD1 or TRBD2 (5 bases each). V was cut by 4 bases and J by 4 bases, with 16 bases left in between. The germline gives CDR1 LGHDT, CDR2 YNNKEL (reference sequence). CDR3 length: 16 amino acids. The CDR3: CASSPAAGLSTGELFF. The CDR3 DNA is TGTGCCAGCAGCCCAGCGGCAGGGCTAAGCACCGGGGAGCTGTTTTTT.

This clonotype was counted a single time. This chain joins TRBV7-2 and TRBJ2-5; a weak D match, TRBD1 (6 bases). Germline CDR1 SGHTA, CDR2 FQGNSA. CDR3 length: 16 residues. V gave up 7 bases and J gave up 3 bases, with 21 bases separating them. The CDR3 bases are TGTGCCAGCACCTGGGGGCGGGCTTACCAGAAAGAGACCCAGTACTTC. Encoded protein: CASTWGRAYQKETQYF. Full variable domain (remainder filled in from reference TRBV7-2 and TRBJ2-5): GAGVSQSPSNKVTEKGKDVELRCDPISGHTALYWYRQSLGQGLEFLIYFQGNSAPDKSGLPSDRFSAERTGGSVSTLTIQRTQQEDSAVYLCASTWGRAYQKETQYFGPGTRLLVL.

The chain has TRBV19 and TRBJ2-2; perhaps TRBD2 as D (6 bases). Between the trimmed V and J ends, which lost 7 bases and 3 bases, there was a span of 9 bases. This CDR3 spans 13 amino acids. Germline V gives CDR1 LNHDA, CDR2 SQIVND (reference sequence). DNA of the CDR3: TGTGCCAGTACCCGGGACTACACCGGGGAGCTGTTTTTT. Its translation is CASTRDYTGELFF.

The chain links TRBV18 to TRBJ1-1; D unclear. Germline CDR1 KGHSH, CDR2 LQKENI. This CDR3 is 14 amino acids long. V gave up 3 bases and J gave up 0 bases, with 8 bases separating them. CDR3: CASSPGGMNTEAFF. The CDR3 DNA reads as TGTGCCAGCTCACCGGGTGGGATGAACACTGAAGCTTTCTTT.

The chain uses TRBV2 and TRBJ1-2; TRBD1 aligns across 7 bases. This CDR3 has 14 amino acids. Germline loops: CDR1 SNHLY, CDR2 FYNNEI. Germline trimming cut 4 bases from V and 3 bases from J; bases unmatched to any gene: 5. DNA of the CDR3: TGTGCCAGCAGTGCAGGGGGTTATTACTATGGCTACACCTTC. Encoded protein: CASSAGGYYYGYTF.

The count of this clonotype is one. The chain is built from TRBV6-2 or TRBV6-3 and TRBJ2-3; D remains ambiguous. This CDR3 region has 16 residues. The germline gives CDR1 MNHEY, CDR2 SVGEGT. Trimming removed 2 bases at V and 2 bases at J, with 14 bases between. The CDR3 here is CASSYGPGANTDTQYF. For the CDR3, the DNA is TGTGCCAGCAGTTACGGGCCGGGCGCAAACACAGATACGCAGTATTTT.

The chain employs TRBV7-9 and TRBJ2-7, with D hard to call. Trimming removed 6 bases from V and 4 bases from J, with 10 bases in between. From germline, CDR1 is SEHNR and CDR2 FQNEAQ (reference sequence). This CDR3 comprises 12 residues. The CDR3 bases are TGTGCCAGCAGTTCCCGGATATACGAGCAGTACTTC. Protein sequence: CASSSRIYEQYF.

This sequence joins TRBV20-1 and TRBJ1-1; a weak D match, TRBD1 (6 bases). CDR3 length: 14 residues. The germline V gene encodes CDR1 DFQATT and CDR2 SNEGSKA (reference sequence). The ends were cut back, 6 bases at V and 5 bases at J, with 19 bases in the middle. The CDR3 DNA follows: TGCAGTGCCCCCCTCTCGGACAGATATACTGAAGCTTTCTTT. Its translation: CSAPLSDRYTEAFF.

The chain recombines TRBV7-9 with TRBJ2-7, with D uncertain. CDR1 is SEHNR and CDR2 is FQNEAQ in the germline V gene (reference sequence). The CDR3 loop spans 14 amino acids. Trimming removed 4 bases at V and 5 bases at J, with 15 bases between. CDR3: CASSSDSAPNEQYF. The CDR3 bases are TGTGCCAGCAGCTCAGACTCGGCCCCCAACGAGCAGTACTTC.

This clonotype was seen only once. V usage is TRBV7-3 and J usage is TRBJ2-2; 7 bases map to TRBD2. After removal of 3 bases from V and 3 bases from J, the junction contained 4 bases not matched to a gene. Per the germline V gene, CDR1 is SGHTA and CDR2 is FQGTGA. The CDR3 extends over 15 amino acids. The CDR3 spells CASSFSGAHTGELFF. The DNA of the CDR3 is TGTGCCAGCAGCTTCAGCGGGGCGCACACCGGGGAGCTGTTTTTT. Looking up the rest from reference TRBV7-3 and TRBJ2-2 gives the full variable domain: GAGVSQTPSNKVTEKGKYVELRCDPISGHTALYWYRQSLGQGPEFLIYFQGTGAADDSGLPNDRFFAVRPEGSVSTLKIQRTERGDSAVYLCASSFSGAHTGELFFGEGSRLTVL.

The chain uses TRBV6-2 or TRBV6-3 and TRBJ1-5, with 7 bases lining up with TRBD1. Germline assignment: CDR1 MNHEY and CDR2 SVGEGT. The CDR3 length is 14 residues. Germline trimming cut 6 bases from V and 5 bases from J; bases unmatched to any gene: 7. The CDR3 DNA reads TGTGCCAGCAGCCCTAGACAGGGCTATCAGCCCCAGCATTTT. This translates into CASSPRQGYQPQHF.

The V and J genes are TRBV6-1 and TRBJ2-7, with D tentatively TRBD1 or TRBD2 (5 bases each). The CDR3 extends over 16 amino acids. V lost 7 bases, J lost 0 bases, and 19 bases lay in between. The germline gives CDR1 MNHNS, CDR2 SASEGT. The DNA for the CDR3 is TGTGCCAGCACCCGAACCTCCGGGGCTAGCTCCTACGAGCAGTACTTC. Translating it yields CASTRTSGASSYEQYF.

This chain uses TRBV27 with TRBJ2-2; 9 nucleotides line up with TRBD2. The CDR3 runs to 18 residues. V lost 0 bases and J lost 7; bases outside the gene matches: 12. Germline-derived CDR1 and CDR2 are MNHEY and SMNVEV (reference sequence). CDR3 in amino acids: CASSLSAVIAGAIGELFF. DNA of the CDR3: TGTGCCAGCAGTTTATCCGCCGTGATAGCGGGAGCGATCGGGGAGCTGTTTTTT.

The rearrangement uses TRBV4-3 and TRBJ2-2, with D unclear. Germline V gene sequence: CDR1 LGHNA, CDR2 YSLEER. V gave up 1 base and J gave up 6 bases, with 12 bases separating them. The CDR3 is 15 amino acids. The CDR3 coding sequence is TGCGCCAGCAGCCAAGTTAAGGGAAGGGCCGGGGAGCTGTTTTTT. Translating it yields CASSQVKGRAGELFF.

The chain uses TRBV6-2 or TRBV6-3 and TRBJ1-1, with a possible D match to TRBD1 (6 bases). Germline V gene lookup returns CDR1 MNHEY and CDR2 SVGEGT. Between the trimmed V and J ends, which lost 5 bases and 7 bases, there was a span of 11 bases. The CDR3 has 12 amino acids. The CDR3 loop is CASSPGVYEAFF. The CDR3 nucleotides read TGTGCCAGCAGTCCAGGGGTGTATGAAGCTTTCTTT.

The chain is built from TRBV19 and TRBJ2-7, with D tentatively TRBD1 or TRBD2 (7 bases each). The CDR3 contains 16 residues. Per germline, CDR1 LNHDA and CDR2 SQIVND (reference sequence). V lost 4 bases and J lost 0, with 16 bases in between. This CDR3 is CASSTPGGGASYEQYF. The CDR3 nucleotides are TGTGCCAGTAGTACCCCAGGGGGGGGTGCCTCCTACGAGCAGTACTTC.

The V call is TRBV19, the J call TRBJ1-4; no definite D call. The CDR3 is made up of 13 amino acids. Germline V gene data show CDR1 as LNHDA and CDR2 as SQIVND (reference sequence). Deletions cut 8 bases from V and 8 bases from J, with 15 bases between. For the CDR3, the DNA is TGTGCCAGTCGCCCGACCTCCGAGGAAAAACTGTTTTTT. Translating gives CASRPTSEEKLFF.

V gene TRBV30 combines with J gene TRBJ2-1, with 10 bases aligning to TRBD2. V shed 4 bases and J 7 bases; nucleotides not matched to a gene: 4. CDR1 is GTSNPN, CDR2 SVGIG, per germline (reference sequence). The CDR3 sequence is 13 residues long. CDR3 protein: CAWTSGSRNEQFF. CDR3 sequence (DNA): TGTGCCTGGACTAGCGGGAGTCGGAATGAGCAGTTCTTC.

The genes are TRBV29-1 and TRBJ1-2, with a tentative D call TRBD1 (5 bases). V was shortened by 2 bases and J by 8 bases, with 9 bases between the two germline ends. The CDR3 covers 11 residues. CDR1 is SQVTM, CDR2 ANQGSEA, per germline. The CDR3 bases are TGCAGCGTTGAACGGGGGTTGGGCTACACCTTC. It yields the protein CSVERGLGYTF.